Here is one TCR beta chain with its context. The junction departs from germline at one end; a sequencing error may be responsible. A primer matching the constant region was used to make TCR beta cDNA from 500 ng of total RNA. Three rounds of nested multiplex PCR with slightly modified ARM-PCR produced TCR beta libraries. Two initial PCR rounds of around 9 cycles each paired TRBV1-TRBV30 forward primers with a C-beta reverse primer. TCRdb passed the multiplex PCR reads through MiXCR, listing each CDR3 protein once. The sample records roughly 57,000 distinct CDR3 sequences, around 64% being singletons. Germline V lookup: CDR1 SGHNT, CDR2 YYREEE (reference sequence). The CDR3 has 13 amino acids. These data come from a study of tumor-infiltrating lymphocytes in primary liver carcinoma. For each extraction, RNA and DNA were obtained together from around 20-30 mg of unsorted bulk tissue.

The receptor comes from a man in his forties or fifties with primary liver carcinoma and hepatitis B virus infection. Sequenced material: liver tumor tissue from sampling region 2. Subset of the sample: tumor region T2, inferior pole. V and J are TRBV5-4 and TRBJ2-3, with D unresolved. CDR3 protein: CASSLAGEDTRYF. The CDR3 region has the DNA TGTGCCAGTAGCTTGGCTGGGGAAGATACGCGGTATTTT.